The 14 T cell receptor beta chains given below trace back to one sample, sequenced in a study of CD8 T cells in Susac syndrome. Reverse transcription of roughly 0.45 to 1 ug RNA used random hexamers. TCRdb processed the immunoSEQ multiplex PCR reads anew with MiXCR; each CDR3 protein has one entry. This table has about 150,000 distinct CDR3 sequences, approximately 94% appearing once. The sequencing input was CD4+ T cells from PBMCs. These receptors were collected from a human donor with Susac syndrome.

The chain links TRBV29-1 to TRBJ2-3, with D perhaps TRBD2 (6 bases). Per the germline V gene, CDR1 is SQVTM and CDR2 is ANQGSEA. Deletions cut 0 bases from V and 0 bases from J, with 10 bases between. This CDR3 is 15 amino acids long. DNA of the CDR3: TGCAGCGTTGAAGATTGGAGCGGGAGCACAGATACGCAGTATTTT. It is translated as CSVEDWSGSTDTQYF.

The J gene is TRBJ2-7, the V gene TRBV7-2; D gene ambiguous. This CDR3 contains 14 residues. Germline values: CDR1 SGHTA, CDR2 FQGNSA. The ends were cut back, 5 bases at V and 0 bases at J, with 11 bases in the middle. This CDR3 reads CASSRPPNSYEQYF. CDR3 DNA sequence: TGTGCCAGCAGCCGCCCCCCCAACTCCTACGAGCAGTACTTC.

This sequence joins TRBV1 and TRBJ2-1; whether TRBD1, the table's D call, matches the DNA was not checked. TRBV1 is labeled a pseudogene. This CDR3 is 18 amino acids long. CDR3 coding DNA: TGCACCAGCAGCCAAGCCCGGTGGAGAAGCCCCTCCTACAATGAGCAGTTCTTC. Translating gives CTSSQARWRSPSYNEQFF.

Written as DNA, the CDR3 is TGTGCCACCAGCAGGAGGGACAGGGACGAAAAACTGTTTTTT. This gives the protein CATSRRDRDEKLFF. V usage is TRBV15 and J usage is TRBJ1-4, with 9 bases that match TRBD1. This CDR3 has 14 amino acids. V gave up 3 bases and J gave up 8 bases; unmatched junction bases: 4. The V gene's germline CDR1 is LNHNV and CDR2 YYDKDF (reference sequence).

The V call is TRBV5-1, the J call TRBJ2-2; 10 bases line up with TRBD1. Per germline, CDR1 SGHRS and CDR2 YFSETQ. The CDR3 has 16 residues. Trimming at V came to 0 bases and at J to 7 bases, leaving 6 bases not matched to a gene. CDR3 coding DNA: TGCGCCAGCAGCTTGGGACAGGGGGCGCAGAGCGGGGAGCTGTTTTTT. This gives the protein CASSLGQGAQSGELFF.

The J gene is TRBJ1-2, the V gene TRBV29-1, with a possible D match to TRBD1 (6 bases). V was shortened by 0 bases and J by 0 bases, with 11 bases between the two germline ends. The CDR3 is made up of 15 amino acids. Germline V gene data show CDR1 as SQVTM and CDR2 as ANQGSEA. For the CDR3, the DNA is TGCAGCGTTGAAGATAGGGGACAATCTAACTATGGCTACACCTTC. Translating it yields CSVEDRGQSNYGYTF. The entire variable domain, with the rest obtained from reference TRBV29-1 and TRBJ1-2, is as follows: SAVISQKPSRDICQRGTSLTIQCQVDSQVTMMFWYRQQPGQSLTLIATANQGSEATYESGFVIDKFPISRPNLTFSTLTVSNMSPEDSSIYLCSVEDRGQSNYGYTFGSGTRLTVV.

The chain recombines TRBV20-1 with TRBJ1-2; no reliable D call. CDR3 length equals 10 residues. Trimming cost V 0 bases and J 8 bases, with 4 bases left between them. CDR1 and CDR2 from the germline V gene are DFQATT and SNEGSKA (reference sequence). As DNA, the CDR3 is TGCAGTGCTAGAGATCGAGGCTACACCTTC. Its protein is CSARDRGYTF.

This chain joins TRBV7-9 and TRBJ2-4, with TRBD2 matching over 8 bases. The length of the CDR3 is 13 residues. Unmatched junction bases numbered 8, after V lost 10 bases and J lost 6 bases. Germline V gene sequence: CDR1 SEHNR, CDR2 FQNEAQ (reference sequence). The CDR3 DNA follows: TGTGCCACCGGGGGGGACTGGGGAAACATTCAGTACTTC. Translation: CATGGDWGNIQYF. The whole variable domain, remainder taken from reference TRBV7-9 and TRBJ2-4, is DTGVSQNPRHKITKRGQNVTFRCDPISEHNRLYWYRQTLGQGPEFLTYFQNEAQLEKSRLLSDRFSAERPKGSFSTLEIQRTEQGDSAMYLCATGGDWGNIQYFGAGTRLSVL.

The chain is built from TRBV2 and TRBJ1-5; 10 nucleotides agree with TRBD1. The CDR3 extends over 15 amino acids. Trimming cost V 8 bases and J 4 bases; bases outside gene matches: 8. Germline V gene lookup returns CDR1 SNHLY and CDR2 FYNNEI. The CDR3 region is CASADRGQVNQPQHF. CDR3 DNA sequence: TGTGCCAGCGCAGACAGGGGGCAAGTTAATCAGCCCCAGCATTTT.

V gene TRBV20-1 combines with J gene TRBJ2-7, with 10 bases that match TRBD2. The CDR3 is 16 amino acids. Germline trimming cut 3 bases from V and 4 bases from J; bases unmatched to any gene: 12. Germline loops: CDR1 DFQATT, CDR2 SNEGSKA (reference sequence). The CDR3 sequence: CSASSSGRAILYEQYF. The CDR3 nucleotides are TGCAGTGCTAGCTCCAGCGGGAGGGCCATATTGTACGAGCAGTACTTC.

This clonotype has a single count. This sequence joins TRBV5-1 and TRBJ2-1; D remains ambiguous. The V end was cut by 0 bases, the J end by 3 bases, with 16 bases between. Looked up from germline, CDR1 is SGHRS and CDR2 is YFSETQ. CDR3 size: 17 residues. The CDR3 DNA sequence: TGCGCCAGCAGCTTGGAAGTTGTACAAACCATCTACAATGAGCAGTTCTTC. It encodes CASSLEVVQTIYNEQFF.

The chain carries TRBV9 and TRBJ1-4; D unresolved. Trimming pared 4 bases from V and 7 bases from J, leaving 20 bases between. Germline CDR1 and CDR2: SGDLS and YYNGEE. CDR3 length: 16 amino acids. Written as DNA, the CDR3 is TGTGCCAGCAGCCCTAACCCCATGTCCGTGGGTGAAAAACTGTTTTTT. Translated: CASSPNPMSVGEKLFF.

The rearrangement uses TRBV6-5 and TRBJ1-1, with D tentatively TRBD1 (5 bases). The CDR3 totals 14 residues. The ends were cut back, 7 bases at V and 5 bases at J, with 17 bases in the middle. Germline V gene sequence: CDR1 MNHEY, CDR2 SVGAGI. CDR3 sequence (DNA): TGTGCCAGCACCAAAGGACCAGGGAGGACTGAAGCTTTCTTT. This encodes CASTKGPGRTEAFF.

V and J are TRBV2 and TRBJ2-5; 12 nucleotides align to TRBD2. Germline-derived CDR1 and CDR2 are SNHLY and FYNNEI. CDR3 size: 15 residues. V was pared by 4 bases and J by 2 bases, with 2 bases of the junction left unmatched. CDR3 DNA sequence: TGTGCCAGCAGTGGGACTAGCGGGAAGCAAGAGACCCAGTACTTC. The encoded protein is CASSGTSGKQETQYF.